This entry features one T cell receptor beta chain sequence. The antigen it binds to is not known. The record has no base qualities; no much larger clone is one base away. Collaborating institutions collected whole blood in K2EDTA tubes following their own protocols. For TCRbeta analysis, collaborator samples were shipped as frozen whole blood, as isolated PBMCs, or as DNA extracted from either sample type. The data were taken from a study of blood T cell repertoires in COVID-19 (dated by TCRdb to about 2020). Some background on the complete study: Samples from collaborators originated in the United States, Italy and Spain and spanned both the acute and convalescent phases of COVID-19. Where HLA class I and class II types were available, the types were taken from metadata supplied by the sample provider, not from assay-based typing. The dataset comprised deeply sampled blood TCRbeta repertoires from subjects exposed to, actively infected with, or recovered from COVID-19. The prospective study material was composed of cDNA or gDNA derived from T cells, B-cell-depleted T cells, or PBMCs. A freely available public database, intended as a resource for researchers studying the immune response to SARS-CoV-2, is where the repertoires were released. The sample metadata nearly always contained a de-identified subject ID, COVID-19 status, age in years and sex. Samples came from the ongoing ImmuneRACE study (first 160 participants) plus 1,254 subjects from 6 global collaborators. Beyond this particular receptor, the publication reports: How much clinical and demographic metadata was included differed by source and by participant, and the metadata was provided uncurated.

TCRbeta CDR3 regions were amplified from genomic DNA by means of the immunoSEQ Assay, a bias-controlled multiplex PCR. As for how the authors treated the data: The number of nucleated cells in each sample was estimated by amplification of reference gene primers within the assay. Sequence reads were collapsed and filtered to measure the absolute abundance of every unique TCRbeta CDR3 rearrangement. For each sample, productive Simpson clonality was calculated as the square root of Simpson's diversity index across productive rearrangements. TCRdb carries this immuneACCESS record with in-frame sequences only. Its versions omit some clonotypes, under half of them owing to an unresolved V gene in the studies checked, with the rest unexplained. That table gives V, J and clone size, and the DNA gave D and trimming. The sample has 110,000 or so clones on record, approximately 86% of them singletons. Roughly 8.2% of the sample rests with the top ten.

Sequencing was performed on peripheral blood. This TCR was recovered from a human donor in a cohort sampled during active COVID-19.

The sequence in DNA is TGTGCCAGCAGGCCGGGACACCTAATAGCAACTAATGAAAAACTGTTTTTT. Translated, this gives CASRPGHLIATNEKLFF. The V and J segments used are TRBV27 and TRBJ1-4; possibly the D gene is TRBD1, per 6 matching bases. CDR1 and CDR2, per the germline V gene (reference sequence), are MNHEY and SMNVEV. The CDR3 numbers 17 residues from cysteine through phenylalanine. Solely the CDR3 DNA is kept, with 51 bases framed from the first base. V sheds 6 bases and J sheds 0 bases, leaving 17 bases between their ends.